This entry lists 20 T cell receptor beta chains sequenced from one sample in a study of lymphopenia after photon versus proton radiotherapy. Clones were sequenced by immunoSEQ multiplex PCR, and TCRdb holds only the in-frame ones, with some missing. This table holds approximately 170,000 clones, 70% to 90% found once. This specimen consisted of peripheral blood, obtained from a patient treated with photon-based radiotherapy. The receptors were gathered from a man between 45 and 60 years old with gastric cancer.

CDR3 DNA: TGTGCCAGCTCACCTGACAGGGCCGGCTACACCTTC. It specifies CASSPDRAGYTF. The chain combines TRBV18 with TRBJ1-2, with 7 bases matching TRBD1. CDR1 and CDR2 from the germline V gene are KGHSH and LQKENI. The junction had 3 bases not matched to a gene; V was cut back by 3 bases and J by 8 bases. This CDR3 has 12 residues.

A single count supports this clone. The rearrangement joins TRBV2 to TRBJ2-1; D uncertain. The V gene's germline CDR1 is SNHLY and CDR2 FYNNEI. V was pared by 0 bases and J by 8 bases, with 2 bases between. This CDR3 spans 11 amino acids. CDR3 sequence (DNA): TGTGCCAGCAGTGAAGCCCATGAGCAGTTCTTC. Translation gives CASSEAHEQFF.

The V call is TRBV19, the J call TRBJ2-1, with TRBD1 matching over 9 bases. Trimming cost V 6 bases and J 3 bases; bases outside gene matches: 15. CDR3 length: 18 amino acids. In germline, CDR1 is LNHDA, CDR2 SQIVND (reference sequence). CDR3 in amino acids: CASSIRATGGVIYNEQFF. As DNA, the CDR3 is TGTGCCAGTAGCATAAGGGCCACAGGGGGCGTTATCTACAATGAGCAGTTCTTC. Looking up the rest from reference TRBV19 and TRBJ2-1 gives the full variable domain: DGGITQSPKYLFRKEGQNVTLSCEQNLNHDAMYWYRQDPGQGLRLIYYSQIVNDFQKGDIAEGYSVSREKKESFPLTVTSAQKNPTAFYLCASSIRATGGVIYNEQFFGPGTRLTVL.

This clone has a single count. The chain links TRBV7-8 to TRBJ2-3; D is ambiguous. The CDR3 is 15 amino acids. The ends were cut back, 2 bases at V and 0 bases at J, with 9 bases in the middle. Germline CDR1 and CDR2: SGHVS and FQNEAQ. The CDR3 spells CASSLWGRSTDTQYF. CDR3 in DNA: TGTGCCAGCAGCTTATGGGGTAGGAGCACAGATACGCAGTATTTT. Together with reference TRBV7-8 and TRBJ2-3, the CDR3 gives the full variable domain: GAGVSQSPRYKVAKRGQDVALRCDPISGHVSLFWYQQALGQGPEFLTYFQNEAQLDKSGLPSDRFFAERPEGSVSTLKIQRTQQEDSAVYLCASSLWGRSTDTQYFGPGTRLTVL.

This clone was recorded many times. The chain's CDR3 is CASSTKGARVYEQYF. The CDR3, as DNA: TGTGCCAGCAGTACCAAGGGGGCCCGCGTATACGAGCAGTACTTC. V gene TRBV27 combines with J gene TRBJ2-7; the match to TRBD1 covers 7 bases. Germline V gene data show CDR1 as MNHEY and CDR2 as SMNVEV (reference sequence). The junction had 11 bases not matched to a gene; V was cut back by 5 bases and J by 4 bases. The CDR3 covers 15 residues.

The chain links TRBV28 to TRBJ1-2, with a possible D match to TRBD1 (6 bases). Trimming took off 4 bases at V and 2 bases at J, with 23 bases between the two ends. Germline loops: CDR1 MDHEN, CDR2 SYDVKM. The length of the CDR3 is 18 residues. This CDR3 is CASSSPAQGGGGNYGYTF. In DNA, the CDR3 is TGTGCCAGCAGTTCCCCTGCGCAGGGCGGAGGGGGGAACTATGGCTACACCTTC.

The J gene is TRBJ1-1, the V gene TRBV11-2; D call uncertain. The V end was cut by 1 base, the J end by 5 bases, with 17 bases between. The germline V gene has CDR1 SGHAT and CDR2 FQNNGV. The CDR3 totals 16 residues. The DNA of the CDR3 is TGTGCCAGCAGCTTAGTTTATGGACGGAAAGGGACTGAAGCTTTCTTT. This sequence encodes CASSLVYGRKGTEAFF.

This rearrangement joins TRBV28 to TRBJ1-5; D is uncertain. Germline V CDR1 and CDR2: MDHEN, SYDVKM. Trimming cost V 2 bases and J 3 bases, with 8 bases left between them. CDR3 length: 14 amino acids. CDR3 nucleotides: TGTGCCAGCAGTTTAGGAGGGAACAATCAGCCCCAGCATTTT. Its translation: CASSLGGNNQPQHF. The full variable domain, in which reference TRBV28 and TRBJ1-5 provide the parts outside the CDR3, is DVKVTQSSRYLVKRTGEKVFLECVQDMDHENMFWYRQDPGLGLRLIYFSYDVKMKEKGDIPEGYSVSREKKERFSLILESASTNQTSMYLCASSLGGNNQPQHFGDGTRLSIL.

This chain connects TRBV5-4 to TRBJ2-4; 7 bases line up with TRBD1. The length of the CDR3 is 16 residues. Looked up from germline, CDR1 is SGHNT and CDR2 is YYREEE (reference sequence). Losses at the gene ends were 3 bases for V and 8 bases for J; bases not matched to a gene: 14. CDR3 in amino acids: CASSSATGNAVDIQYF. The DNA of the CDR3 is TGTGCCAGCAGCTCCGCGACAGGGAATGCGGTAGACATTCAGTACTTC. The whole variable domain, remainder taken from reference TRBV5-4 and TRBJ2-4, is ETGVTQSPTHLIKTRGQQVTLRCSSQSGHNTVSWYQQALGQGPQFIFQYYREEENGRGNFPPRFSGLQFPNYSSELNVNALELDDSALYLCASSSATGNAVDIQYFGAGTRLSVL.

The rearrangement joins TRBV27 to TRBJ2-5, with 11 bases lining up with TRBD2. CDR1 is MNHEY, CDR2 SMNVEV, per germline (reference sequence). Trimming removed 6 bases from V and 6 bases from J; junction bases left unmatched: 9. This CDR3 comprises 15 residues. The CDR3 spells CASRLLAGVSQTQYF. The CDR3 nucleotides are TGTGCCAGCAGGCTACTAGCGGGAGTATCGCAGACCCAGTACTTC.

The chain recombines TRBV5-4 with TRBJ2-1; TRBD2 is a possible D gene (6 bases). Trimming left V 0 bases short and J 8 bases short, with 12 bases between. The CDR3 totals 14 residues. Germline-derived CDR1 and CDR2 are SGHNT and YYREEE (reference sequence). In nucleotides, the CDR3 is TGTGCCAGCAGCTTGGGTGCGGGAAAGGATGAGCAGTTCTTC. It codes for CASSLGAGKDEQFF.

The chain combines TRBV14 with TRBJ2-3; D possibly corresponds to TRBD1 (6 bases). In germline, CDR1 is SGHDN, CDR2 FVKESK. V lost 1 base and J 0 bases, leaving 11 bases between the germline ends. The CDR3 totals 16 residues. The CDR3 spells CASSQAGTTSTDTQYF. The CDR3 region has the DNA TGTGCCAGCAGCCAAGCCGGGACAACTAGCACAGATACGCAGTATTTT.

This clone showed up just once. This chain joins TRBV27 and TRBJ1-1; a weak D match, TRBD1 (5 bases). Trimming cost V 2 bases and J 4 bases, with 8 bases left between them. The CDR3 has 13 residues. Germline lookup yields CDR1 MNHEY and CDR2 SMNVEV (reference sequence). The CDR3, as DNA: TGTGCCAGCAGTTTAATGAGGGGCACTGAAGCTTTCTTT. Its protein is CASSLMRGTEAFF.

The V gene is TRBV7-8, the J gene TRBJ2-7, with 7 nucleotides matching TRBD2. The CDR3 spans 14 residues. Looked up from germline, CDR1 is SGHVS and CDR2 is FQNEAQ. Trimming cost V 1 base and J 4 bases; bases outside gene matches: 4. CDR3 bases: TGTGCCAGCAGCTTAGGGCTAGCGGCTTACGAGCAGTACTTC. Protein: CASSLGLAAYEQYF.

V and J are TRBV5-6 and TRBJ2-1; 11 bases fit TRBD2. CDR1 SGHDT and CDR2 YYEEEE come from the germline V gene. This CDR3 spans 16 amino acids. The trim removed 5 bases at V and 9 bases at J, leaving 13 bases unmatched. CDR3 sequence: CASSPPGLAVIGEQFF. The CDR3 nucleotides read TGTGCCAGCAGTCCGCCGGGACTAGCGGTTATAGGTGAGCAGTTCTTC.

The chain carries TRBV6-1 and TRBJ1-2; no clear D gene. In germline, CDR1 is MNHNS, CDR2 SASEGT. V was trimmed by 11 bases and J by 0 bases, leaving 10 bases between them. This CDR3 has 12 residues. The CDR3, as DNA: TGTGCCTCGCTGGGCACTAACTATGGCTACACCTTC. This translates into CASLGTNYGYTF.

This sequence joins TRBV4-3 and TRBJ2-3; D tentatively reads TRBD1 or TRBD2 (5 bases each). This CDR3 is built from 16 residues. Germline values: CDR1 LGHNA, CDR2 YSLEER. V was pared by 0 bases and J by 4 bases, with 14 bases between. CDR3 DNA sequence: TGCGCCAGCAGCCAAGATCAGCTCAGGGACCCAGATACGCAGTATTTT. Encoded protein: CASSQDQLRDPDTQYF.

The chain recombines TRBV5-6 with TRBJ2-7; possible D gene TRBD1, 6 bases. The germline V gene encodes CDR1 SGHDT and CDR2 YYEEEE. Trimming left V 5 bases short and J 7 bases short, with 19 bases between. This CDR3 contains 14 residues. The CDR3 DNA follows: TGTGCCAGCAGACCTACAGGGACCCCAGGGGAGCAGTACTTC. This gives the protein CASRPTGTPGEQYF.

The V and J genes are TRBV7-2 and TRBJ2-3; D unclear. V gave up 7 bases and J gave up 3 bases, with 5 bases separating them. The germline V gene encodes CDR1 SGHTA and CDR2 FQGNSA. The CDR3 contains 11 residues. The CDR3: CASTSTDTQYF. CDR3 in DNA: TGTGCCAGCACCTCGACAGATACGCAGTATTTT.

The chain employs TRBV2 and TRBJ2-2; D call uncertain. Germline values: CDR1 SNHLY, CDR2 FYNNEI. The CDR3 is 15 residues long. V lost 7 bases and J 4 bases, leaving 16 bases between the germline ends. This CDR3 is CASNRERKATGELFF. For the CDR3, the DNA is TGTGCCAGCAACCGAGAGAGGAAGGCCACCGGGGAGCTGTTTTTT.